This TCR beta chain was sequenced in a study of T cell responses to AZD1222 COVID-19 vaccine. Study-level background: Second doses were pooled across both intervals (about 4 or about 12 weeks).

As for this clone: Its antigen is still unknown.

Clones were read by immunoSEQ multiplex PCR, and TCRdb kept only the in-frame ones, dropping some. This sample has 57,000 or so clones, with 76% found just once. V gave up 3 bases and J gave up 2 bases; unmatched junction bases: 5. This CDR3 is 15 amino acids long. Per the germline V gene, CDR1 is SGHTA and CDR2 is FQGTGA. Findings and limits, study-wide: Clonal diversity was possibly underestimated, and the donors were mostly white British, with more females. Researchers report vaccine-associated CD4 TCRs spanning spike, with dominance at 160-218 and 743-854. The study sampled repertoires only after the peak T cell response.

The sample in question was peripheral blood, obtained on day 0 of AZD1222 vaccination. This chain links TRBV7-3 with TRBJ2-3; 7 bases are shared with TRBD1. This TCR was sampled from an adult in good health. The CDR3 bases are TGTGCCAGCAGCTTTACGGGACAGCCCACAGATACGCAGTATTTT. Residues: CASSFTGQPTDTQYF.